The source of this T cell receptor (beta chain) is a study of radiation and T cells in renal cell carcinoma. The overall study: Nephrectomy followed 15 Gy stereotactic body radiation by 4 weeks. Overall study results and limits: Top tumor clonotypes rose in blood 2 weeks post-radiation, then contracted.

Time point reported: blood 2 weeks post-SBRT. Regarding treatment: 15 Gy SBRT to primary tumor, nephrectomy 4 weeks later. Serial blood draws occurred at baseline and 2 and 4 weeks post-SBRT. The tumor was a clear cell renal cell carcinoma. Profiled with immunoSEQ multiplex PCR; TCRdb holds only in-frame clones, not every one. The sample yields roughly 130,000 clones, 81% seen once. As regards this clone: Its target is unknown.

V was clipped by 6 bases and J by 0 bases, with 8 bases between them. Germline V gives CDR1 SNHLY, CDR2 FYNNEI. The CDR3 contains 13 residues. The TCR originated in a woman between 55 and 75 years old with renal cell carcinoma. Specimen: blood, collected from a patient whose treatment included radiotherapy and nephrectomy. This rearrangement joins TRBV2 to TRBJ1-1, with D perhaps matching TRBD1 (6 bases). In nucleotides, the CDR3 is TGTGCCAGCAGGGACAGTTTGAACACTGAAGCTTTCTTT. Protein sequence: CASRDSLNTEAFF.